This T cell receptor beta chain originates from a study of blood T cell repertoires in COVID-19. At the level of the study: Researchers got acute and convalescent COVID-19 samples from the United States, Italy and Spain. Sample material is recorded as cDNA or gDNA derived from T cells, B-cell-depleted T cells, or PBMCs.

Germline lookup yields CDR1 SNHLY and CDR2 FYNNEI. The CDR3 spans 15 residues. V was trimmed by 4 bases and J by 4 bases, leaving 17 bases between them. Sequenced by immunoSEQ multiplex PCR; TCRdb stores in-frame clones only, minus some. The sample consists of approximately 65,000 clones, more than 60% of them appearing once. Specimen: peripheral blood. The TCR sequence derives from a woman of 80 years or more with active or convalescent COVID-19. The V and J genes are TRBV2 and TRBJ2-7; a possible D gene is TRBD1 (7 bases). The DNA of the CDR3 is TGTGCCAGCAGTGCCACAGGGGAGGAGTTTTACGAGCAGTACTTC. This sequence encodes CASSATGEEFYEQYF.